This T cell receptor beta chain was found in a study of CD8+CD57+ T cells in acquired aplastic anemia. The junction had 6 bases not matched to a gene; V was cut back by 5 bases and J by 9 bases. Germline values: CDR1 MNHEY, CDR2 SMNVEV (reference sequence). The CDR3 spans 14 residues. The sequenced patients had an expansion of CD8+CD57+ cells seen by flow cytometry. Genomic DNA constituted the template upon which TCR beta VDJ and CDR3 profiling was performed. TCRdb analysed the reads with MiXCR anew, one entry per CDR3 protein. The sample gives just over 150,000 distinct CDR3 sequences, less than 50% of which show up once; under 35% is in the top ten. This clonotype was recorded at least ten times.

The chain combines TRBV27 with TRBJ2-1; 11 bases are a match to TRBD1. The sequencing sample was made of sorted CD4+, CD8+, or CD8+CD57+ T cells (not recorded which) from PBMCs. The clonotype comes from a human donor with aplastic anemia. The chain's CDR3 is CASSPEDRGPEQFF. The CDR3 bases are TGTGCCAGCAGTCCCGAGGACAGGGGGCCTGAGCAGTTCTTC.